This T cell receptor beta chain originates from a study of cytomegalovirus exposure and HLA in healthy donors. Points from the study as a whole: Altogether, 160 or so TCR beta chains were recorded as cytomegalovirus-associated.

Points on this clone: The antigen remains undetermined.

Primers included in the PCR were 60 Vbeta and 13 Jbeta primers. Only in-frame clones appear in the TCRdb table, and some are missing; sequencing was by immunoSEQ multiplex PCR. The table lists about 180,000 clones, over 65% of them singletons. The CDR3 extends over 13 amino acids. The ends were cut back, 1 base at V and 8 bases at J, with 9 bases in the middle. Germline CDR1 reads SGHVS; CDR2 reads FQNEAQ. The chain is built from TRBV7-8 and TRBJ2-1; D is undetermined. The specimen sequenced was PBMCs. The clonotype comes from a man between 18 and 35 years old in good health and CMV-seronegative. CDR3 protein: CASSLELLYEQFF. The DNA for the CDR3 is TGTGCCAGCAGCTTAGAGCTACTCTATGAGCAGTTCTTC.